One and the same sample provided the 26 T cell receptor beta chains below, sequenced in a study of Tregs in tolerant kidney transplant recipients. Produced via immunoSEQ multiplex PCR; TCRdb's table is partial and in-frame only. Its listing shows about 31,000 clones. Recipients received nonmyeloablative bone marrow transplants from related graft donors, with transient mixed chimerism. Here the sequenced sample was CD4+ T cells from blood (PBMCs), taken 24 months after the transplant. The receptors shown here come from a human patient who received a combined kidney and bone marrow transplant. Some T cells here may be from the graft donor.

As for this clone: The CDR3 end falls 3 residues outside the read, so it is completed with the germline J gene. The chain has TRBV20-1 and TRBJ2-2; 7 bases match TRBD2. Germline lookup yields CDR1 DFQATT and CDR2 SNEGSKA (reference sequence). V shed 3 bases and J 1 base; nucleotides not matched to a gene: 5. CDR3 length equals 15 residues. CDR3 protein: CSASLAGLNTGELFF. CDR3 DNA, as far as it was read: TGCAGTGCTAGTTTAGCGGGCCTGAACACCGGGGAG.

In the case of this clone: The read stops 3 residues short of the end of the CDR3; the missing end is completed from the germline J gene. The chain uses TRBV20-1 and TRBJ2-3; 7 nucleotides match TRBD2. This CDR3 has 15 residues. The germline CDR1 and CDR2 sequences are DFQATT and SNEGSKA (reference sequence). Unmatched junction bases numbered 10, after V lost 1 base and J lost 6 bases. This CDR3 is CSARVGQRDLDTQYF. The CDR3 DNA, read in part, is TGCAGTGCTAGAGTTGGCCAGCGGGATCTCGATACG.

Concerning this clone itself: Read coverage stops 3 residues before the CDR3 terminus; the germline J gene supplies the remainder. The J gene is TRBJ1-4, the V gene TRBV12-3 or TRBV12-4; 7 bases fit TRBD1. The CDR3 is made up of 12 amino acids. CDR3 DNA, as far as it was read: TGTGCCAGCAGTTTTCCCCGGACAGGA. Translation: CASSFPRTG. In full, the CDR3 is CASSFPRTGLFF.

Concerning this clone itself: The read comes to an end 3 residues before the CDR3 does, leaving the germline J gene to fill in the end. This chain uses TRBV20-1 with TRBJ2-3, with D perhaps TRBD2 (5 bases). The germline CDR1 and CDR2 sequences are DFQATT and SNEGSKA (reference sequence). The V end was cut by 0 bases, the J end by 2 bases, with 15 bases between. CDR3 size: 16 residues. The sequenced CDR3 bases are TGCAGTGCTAGAGATCGGGCTAGCAGAGCCACAGATACG. Translating gives CSARDRASRATDT. The whole CDR3 region reads CSARDRASRATDTQYF.

Points on this clone: The CDR3 extends 3 residues past the end of the read, so its final part is completed from the germline J gene. The V and J genes are TRBV2 and TRBJ1-1; D is perhaps TRBD1 (6 bases). The CDR3 totals 14 residues. Trimming shortened V by 4 bases and J by 0 bases, and 9 bases separated the two germline ends. Germline V gene lookup returns CDR1 SNHLY and CDR2 FYNNEI. The covered CDR3 bases are TGTGCCAGCAGTGGATGGGACATGAACACTGAA. The encoded protein is CASSGWDMNTE. Given in full, the CDR3 is CASSGWDMNTEAFF. Using reference TRBV2 and TRBJ1-1 for the parts outside the CDR3, the full variable domain is EPEVTQTPSHQVTQMGQEVILRCVPISNHLYFYWYRQILGQKVEFLVSFYNNEISEKSEIFDDQFSVERPDGSNFTLKIRSTKLEDSAMYFCASSGWDMNTEAFFGQGTRLTVV.

A word on this clone: The CDR3 is cut off 3 residues early in the read; its end comes from the germline J gene. The rearrangement joins TRBV18 to TRBJ2-3; 10 positions agree with TRBD2. The trim removed 3 bases at V and 3 bases at J, leaving 6 bases unmatched. Germline V CDR1 and CDR2: KGHSH, LQKENI. CDR3 length equals 16 residues. CDR3: CASSPLAGGTTDTQYF. CDR3 bases read: TGTGCCAGCTCACCCTTAGCGGGAGGAACGACAGATACG.

Comment on this clone: The CDR3 extends 3 residues past the end of the read, so its final part is completed from the germline J gene. The chain employs TRBV5-1 and TRBJ2-1, with D hard to call. Germline V gene sequence: CDR1 SGHRS, CDR2 YFSETQ. V was clipped by 6 bases and J by 9 bases, with 10 bases between them. CDR3 length equals 11 residues. The sequenced CDR3 bases are TGCGCCAGCACCGACTTCGGTGAG. Translated: CASTDFGE. The full CDR3 protein is CASTDFGEQFF. The full variable domain, rest sourced from reference TRBV5-1 and TRBJ2-1, is KAGVTQTPRYLIKTRGQQVTLSCSPISGHRSVSWYQQTPGQGLQFLFEYFSETQRNKGNFPGRFSGRQFSNSRSEMNVSTLELGDSALYLCASTDFGEQFFGPGTRLTVL.

A note on this clone: The read ends 3 residues before the CDR3 terminus; that terminus is restored from the germline J gene. The rearrangement uses TRBV14 and TRBJ2-3; TRBD2 matches 8 bases. The CDR3 extends over 17 amino acids. J gave up 0 bases and V 4 bases, and 9 bases lay outside the gene matches. Germline V lookup: CDR1 SGHDN, CDR2 FVKESK. CDR3 DNA, as far as it was read: TGTGCCAGCAGCCCGGGACGGGCTAGCGGGAGCACAGATACG. Translated, it gives CASSPGRASGSTDT. In full, the CDR3 reads CASSPGRASGSTDTQYF.

With respect to this clone: Read sequence stops 3 residues before the CDR3 end, and the germline J gene provides the missing end. The J gene is TRBJ2-3, the V gene TRBV2; D is perhaps TRBD2 (5 bases). This CDR3 comprises 15 residues. The ends were cut back, 5 bases at V and 6 bases at J, with 18 bases in the middle. Germline V gene data show CDR1 as SNHLY and CDR2 as FYNNEI. CDR3 sequence: CASSLTATIPDTQYF. The sequenced CDR3 bases are TGTGCCAGCAGTTTAACTGCGACTATACCGGATACG.

Comments on this clone: The read halts 3 residues ahead of the CDR3 end, with the missing end drawn from the germline J gene. This chain connects TRBV30 to TRBJ2-2, with 8 nucleotides matching TRBD1. Unmatched junction bases numbered 6, after V lost 7 bases and J lost 2 bases. The CDR3 extends over 14 amino acids. The germline CDR1 and CDR2 sequences are GTSNPN and SVGIG (reference sequence). Partial CDR3 DNA: TGTGCCTCCCCGGGACAGGCTAACACCGGGGAG. This gives the protein CASPGQANTGE. The whole CDR3 sequence is CASPGQANTGELFF. Supplemented by reference TRBV30 and TRBJ2-2, the full variable domain reads SQTIHQWPATLVQPVGSPLSLECTVEGTSNPNLYWYRQAAGRGLQLLFYSVGIGQISSEVPQNLSASRPQDRQFILSSKKLLLSDSGFYLCASPGQANTGELFFGEGSRLTVL.

As for this clone: The read ends 3 residues shy of where the CDR3 ends; the end is completed using the germline J gene. The gene calls are TRBV5-1 and TRBJ1-1; no definite D call. The V gene lost 0 bases and the J gene lost 3 bases, with 3 bases spanning the gap. This CDR3 region has 12 residues. CDR1 is SGHRS and CDR2 is YFSETQ in the germline V gene. Partial CDR3 DNA: TGCGCCAGCAGCTTGGCCGACACTGAA. Translated: CASSLADTE. The entire CDR3 is CASSLADTEAFF.

Notes on this clone: Read sequence stops 3 residues before the CDR3 end, and the germline J gene provides the missing end. This rearrangement joins TRBV5-1 to TRBJ2-5; 9 bases are a match to TRBD1. The CDR3 is 15 residues long. The V segment lost 4 bases and the J segment 5 bases; nucleotides outside the gene matches: 9. Germline lookup yields CDR1 SGHRS and CDR2 YFSETQ. CDR3 DNA (partial): TGCGCCAGCAGCATCCGGGACAGGGTCCGTGAGACC. It is translated as CASSIRDRVRET. The complete CDR3 reads CASSIRDRVRETQYF.

Concerning this clone itself: The read halts 3 residues ahead of the CDR3 end, with the missing end drawn from the germline J gene. This sequence joins TRBV6-2 or TRBV6-3 and TRBJ2-4, with D possibly TRBD1 on 6 matching bases. Trimming removed 2 bases at V and 6 bases at J, with 17 bases between. The CDR3 has 16 residues. From germline, CDR1 is MNHEY and CDR2 SVGEGT. The part of the CDR3 DNA that was read is TGTGCCAGCAGTTACCCCCGGAGTCAGGGGATAAACATT. Translated: CASSYPRSQGINI. In full, the CDR3 reads CASSYPRSQGINIQYF.

Concerning this clone itself: The read comes to an end 3 residues before the CDR3 does, leaving the germline J gene to fill in the end. This chain links TRBV5-1 with TRBJ1-1; perhaps TRBD1 as D (5 bases). CDR3 length: 14 amino acids. V was clipped by 0 bases and J by 3 bases, with 9 bases between them. Per the germline V gene, CDR1 is SGHRS and CDR2 is YFSETQ. CDR3 sequence: CASSLVGGDTEAFF. The covered CDR3 bases are TGCGCCAGCAGCTTGGTGGGGGGAGACACTGAA.

In the case of this clone: Coverage ceases 3 residues before the CDR3 finishes, and the germline J gene fills in the end. This rearrangement joins TRBV6-2 or TRBV6-3 to TRBJ1-1; D is perhaps TRBD1 (5 bases). Trimming removed 2 bases at V and 1 base at J, with 8 bases between. Germline V gives CDR1 MNHEY, CDR2 SVGEGT. The CDR3 consists of 14 residues. The CDR3: CASSYPGRNTEAFF. The part of the CDR3 DNA that was read is TGTGCCAGCAGTTACCCAGGGAGGAACACTGAA.

For this clone: The CDR3 end is not reached by the read, which stops 3 residues before it; the germline J gene fills it in. V and J are TRBV20-1 and TRBJ2-3; D is ambiguous. The V gene's germline CDR1 is DFQATT and CDR2 SNEGSKA (reference sequence). The CDR3 consists of 14 residues. V was pared by 5 bases and J by 1 base, with 13 bases between. The covered CDR3 bases are TGCAGTGCTCCGACTGGTCTGGGCACAGATACG. Translated, it gives CSAPTGLGTDT. The full CDR3 sequence reads CSAPTGLGTDTQYF.

In the case of this clone: Read coverage stops 3 residues before the CDR3 terminus; the germline J gene supplies the remainder. V usage is TRBV10-1 and J usage is TRBJ2-3, with unresolved D. The CDR3 loop spans 12 amino acids. Germline-derived CDR1 and CDR2 are WNHNN and SYGVQD (reference sequence). V was shortened by 5 bases and J by 0 bases, with 3 bases between the two germline ends. Here the CDR3 reads CASSYSTDTQYF. The part of the CDR3 DNA that was read is TGCGCCAGCAGTTATAGCACAGATACG.

Comment on this clone: The read terminates 3 residues before the CDR3 end, so the remaining end is supplied by the germline J gene. The rearrangement links TRBV19 to TRBJ2-2; D may be TRBD1 (7 bases). The V gene lost 5 bases and the J gene lost 5 bases, with 15 bases spanning the gap. The CDR3 is made up of 15 amino acids. From germline, CDR1 is LNHDA and CDR2 SQIVND (reference sequence). The CDR3 bases that were read are TGTGCCAGTAGTTCCCTGACAGGGAGGACCGGGGAG. As protein: CASSSLTGRTGE. The entire CDR3 is CASSSLTGRTGELFF.

A note on this clone: The read ends 3 residues early relative to the CDR3; the germline J gene fills the gap. The chain combines TRBV6-2 or TRBV6-3 with TRBJ2-1; 7 bases map to TRBD1. This CDR3 spans 13 amino acids. Germline V gene lookup returns CDR1 MNHEY and CDR2 SVGEGT. V lost 6 bases and J lost 7; bases outside the gene matches: 6. The CDR3 DNA, read in part, is TGTGCCAGCAGCCTACAGGGGTTGAATGAG. Amino acids: CASSLQGLNE. The CDR3 reads in full as CASSLQGLNEQFF.

Note on this clone: At one boundary the junction diverges from the germline segment, which might be a read error. The read comes to an end 3 residues before the CDR3 does, leaving the germline J gene to fill in the end. The genes are TRBV4-2 and TRBJ2-7, with 12 nucleotides matching TRBD1. This CDR3 contains 17 residues. Germline V lookup: CDR1 LGHNA, CDR2 YNFKEQ. CDR3 region: CASSQDGTGGDPYEQYF. CDR3 bases read: TGCGCCAGCAGCCAAGATGGGACAGGGGGCGATCCCTACGAG.

Worth noting for this clone: Coverage ceases 3 residues before the CDR3 finishes, and the germline J gene fills in the end. Different DNA sequences within this sample yield the same CDR3. The gene calls are TRBV20-1 and TRBJ2-7; D not resolved. The CDR3 is 12 amino acids. CDR1 DFQATT and CDR2 SNEGSKA come from the germline V gene (reference sequence). Between the trimmed V and J ends, which lost 3 bases and 2 bases, there was a span of 8 bases. The part of the CDR3 DNA that was read is TGCAGTGCTAGGGGCCAGACCTACGAG. This codes for CSARGQTYE. The full CDR3 is CSARGQTYEQYF.

On this clone: The read ends 3 residues shy of where the CDR3 ends; the end is completed using the germline J gene. This sequence joins TRBV7-9 and TRBJ1-1, with D possibly matching TRBD1 (5 bases). CDR3 length: 15 residues. The germline V gene has CDR1 SEHNR and CDR2 FQNEAQ (reference sequence). Between the trimmed V and J ends, which lost 7 bases and 0 bases, there was a span of 15 bases. Incomplete CDR3 DNA: TGTGCCAGCACGATGGGGGGGAACATGAACACTGAA. Protein sequence: CASTMGGNMNTE. The entire CDR3 reads CASTMGGNMNTEAFF.

A remark on this clone: The CDR3 end falls 3 residues outside the read, so it is completed with the germline J gene. The chain has TRBV30 and TRBJ2-1, with 12 bases that match TRBD2. CDR3 size: 14 residues. Germline assignment: CDR1 GTSNPN and CDR2 SVGIG (reference sequence). Trimming took 4 bases from V and 3 from J; bases not matched to a gene: 1. CDR3 sequence reads: CAWTTSGSYNEQFF. The part of the CDR3 DNA that was read is TGTGCCTGGACGACTAGCGGGAGCTACAATGAG.

As for this clone: The read terminates 3 residues ahead of where the CDR3 ends, so the germline J gene completes it. The chain joins TRBV7-9 to TRBJ1-5, with 9 nucleotides matching TRBD1. V shed 4 bases, J shed 1 base, and the junction held 2 bases outside the gene matches. This CDR3 region has 15 residues. Germline CDR1 and CDR2: SEHNR and FQNEAQ (reference sequence). The CDR3 loop is CASSSDRGSNQPQHF. CDR3 bases read: TGTGCCAGCAGCTCGGACAGGGGAAGCAATCAGCCC.

Concerning this clone: The read ends 3 residues shy of where the CDR3 ends; the end is completed using the germline J gene. The rearrangement uses TRBV12-3 or TRBV12-4 and TRBJ1-3; 7 bases match TRBD1. The CDR3 contains 14 residues. The CDR3 bases that were read are TGTGGCCAAAGAAGGGGACAGACTTCGGACACC. Protein: CGQRRGQTSDT. The CDR3 reads in full as CGQRRGQTSDTIYF.

Concerning this clone itself: The CDR3 end falls 3 residues outside the read, so it is completed with the germline J gene. This chain joins TRBV18 and TRBJ1-2, with D possibly being TRBD1 (6 bases). Germline-derived CDR1 and CDR2 are KGHSH and LQKENI. This CDR3 has 13 amino acids. Incomplete CDR3 DNA: TGTGCCAGCTCACCACAAACAGGGTCCGGC. This gives the protein CASSPQTGSG. The full-length CDR3 reads as CASSPQTGSGYTF.